This T cell receptor beta chain was profiled in a study of vaccination and CD4 T cells after COVID-19. The Oncomine TCR Beta short-read assay was applied to DNA of cultured CD4+ T cells. The genomic DNA was obtained from cultured CD4+ T cells by extraction with the QIAamp micro DNA kit. TCRdb passed the PCR reads through MiXCR, listing each CDR3 protein once. The repertoire includes around 21,000 distinct CDR3 sequences, about half of them detected once, and around 2.6% sits in the top ten. Germline CDR1 MNHNS, CDR2 SASEGT. The CDR3 loop spans 13 amino acids. Trimming took 8 bases from V and 2 from J, leaving 12 bases between them. Noted treatment: approximately nine-day PBMC culture with coronavirus spike peptide pools or control peptides (ViraFEST assay). This clonotype was counted a few times. What it recognizes is unknown.

The V gene is TRBV6-1, the J gene TRBJ1-1; D gene uncertain. This clonotype was obtained from a human donor who had recovered from COVID-19. The specimen comprised CD4+ T cells from blood, cultured in vitro, sampled after SARS-CoV-2 vaccination. Here the CDR3 DNA reads TGTGCCAGCGAGCACAGCCTAAACACTGAAGCTTTCTTT. Encoded protein: CASEHSLNTEAFF.